These 7 T cell receptor beta chains came from one sample sequenced in a study of shared clonotypes between healthy human individuals. This table comes from immunoSEQ multiplex PCR, and its TCRdb copy is limited to in-frame clones, with some not included. Of around 1.1 million clones in the sample, 70% to 80% are singletons; the top ten hold roughly 0.65%. The specimen was memory CD4+ T cells from PBMCs. Indicated subset: CD45RA-negative fraction. All receptors come from a man between 18 and 29 years old in good health. Some clones in this sample may be carry-over from other donors' samples.

This clone appeared a single time. A much larger clone differs by one base, so this may be a read error. V and J are TRBV6-1 and TRBJ1-1; D is uncertain. The germline CDR1 and CDR2 sequences are MNHNS and SASEGT. The CDR3 is 13 residues long. The V end was cut by 6 bases, the J end by 3 bases, with 11 bases between. CDR3 DNA: TGTGCCAGCAGCTTCAGGATGGACACTGAAGCTTTCTTT. This gives the protein CASSFRMDTEAFF.

This chain links TRBV5-4 with TRBJ2-3; possible D gene TRBD2, 6 bases. Looked up from germline, CDR1 is SGHNT and CDR2 is YYREEE (reference sequence). The CDR3 is 15 residues long. V lost 0 bases, J lost 2 bases, and 10 bases lay in between. The CDR3, as DNA: TGTGCCAGCAGCTTGGCCACTAGCATCACAGATACGCAGTATTTT. Translating gives CASSLATSITDTQYF.

The chain uses TRBV11-2 and TRBJ2-3; TRBD2 matches at 8 bases. Germline V lookup: CDR1 SGHAT, CDR2 FQNNGV. This CDR3 region has 17 residues. V shed 4 bases, J shed 4 bases, and the junction held 13 bases outside the gene matches. This CDR3 reads CASSSGTGGPVADTQYF. The CDR3 coding sequence is TGTGCCAGCAGCTCAGGGACGGGAGGGCCGGTGGCAGATACGCAGTATTTT.

CDR3 sequence reads: CASSLGLYGAQHF. Here the CDR3 DNA reads TGTGCCAGCAGTTTGGGTCTGTACGGAGCCCAGCATTTT. The V gene is TRBV27, the J gene TRBJ1-5; D is ambiguous. Germline CDR1 reads MNHEY; CDR2 reads SMNVEV (reference sequence). V shed 3 bases and J shed 11 bases, with 14 bases lying between them. The CDR3 has 13 amino acids.

This clone was observed a handful of times. The chain uses TRBV28 and TRBJ2-3; D call uncertain. CDR3 length: 13 residues. Trimming removed 5 bases at V and 1 base at J, with 7 bases between. The germline CDR1 and CDR2 sequences are MDHEN and SYDVKM. CDR3: CASSGRGTDTQYF. The CDR3 coding sequence is TGTGCCAGCAGTGGCAGAGGCACAGATACGCAGTATTTT.

J is TRBJ2-3 and V is TRBV5-6, with D possibly TRBD2 on 6 matching bases. This CDR3 region has 18 residues. The V end was cut by 6 bases, the J end by 3 bases, with 26 bases between. Looked up from germline, CDR1 is SGHDT and CDR2 is YYEEEE. The CDR3 bases are TGTGCCAGCACCATGGCACGTCCGAGTAGCGGCACAACAGATACGCAGTATTTT. Translation: CASTMARPSSGTTDTQYF.

The V and J genes are TRBV7-2 and TRBJ1-1; D ambiguous. CDR1 SGHTA and CDR2 FQGNSA come from the germline V gene. The CDR3 extends over 14 amino acids. The V end was cut by 7 bases, the J end by 3 bases, with 15 bases between. Here the CDR3 DNA reads TGTGCCAGCACCCCCGGGCCCAGCTACACTGAAGCTTTCTTT. The encoded protein is CASTPGPSYTEAFF. Full variable domain (missing parts from reference TRBV7-2 and TRBJ1-1): GAGVSQSPSNKVTEKGKDVELRCDPISGHTALYWYRQSLGQGLEFLIYFQGNSAPDKSGLPSDRFSAERTGGSVSTLTIQRTQQEDSAVYLCASTPGPSYTEAFFGQGTRLTVV.